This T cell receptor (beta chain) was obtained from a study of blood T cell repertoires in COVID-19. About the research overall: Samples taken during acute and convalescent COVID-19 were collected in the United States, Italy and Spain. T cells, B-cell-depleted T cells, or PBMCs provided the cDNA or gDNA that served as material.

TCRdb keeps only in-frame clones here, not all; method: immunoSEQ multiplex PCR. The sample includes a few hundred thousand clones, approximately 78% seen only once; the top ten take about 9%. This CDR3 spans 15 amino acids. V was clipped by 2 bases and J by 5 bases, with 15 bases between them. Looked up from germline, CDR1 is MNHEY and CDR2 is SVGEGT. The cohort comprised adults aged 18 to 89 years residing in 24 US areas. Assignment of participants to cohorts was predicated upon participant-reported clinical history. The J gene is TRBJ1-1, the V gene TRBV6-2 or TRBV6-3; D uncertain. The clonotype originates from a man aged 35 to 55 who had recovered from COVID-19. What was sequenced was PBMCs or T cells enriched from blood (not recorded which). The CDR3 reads CASSYRPGIRTEAFF. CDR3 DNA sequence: TGTGCCAGCAGTTACCGGCCAGGAATTAGGACTGAAGCTTTCTTT.